This T cell receptor beta chain was identified in a study of T-cell reconstitution after alpha-beta-depleted transplantation in children. This clonotype occurred many times. Researchers prepared the TCRbeta library using unique molecular identifiers, the study reports. Via MiXCR, TCRdb re-called the PCR reads, giving one row per CDR3 protein. This table holds 90,000 to 130,000 distinct CDR3 sequences, around 10% found once. V was trimmed by 4 bases and J by 4 bases, leaving 17 bases between them. The CDR3 is 16 amino acids. Germline V CDR1 and CDR2: LGHDT, YNNKEL (reference sequence). The sequences come from PBMCs from the stem cell graft donor, collected from the stem cell graft. The genes are TRBV3-1 and TRBJ1-3; D may be TRBD1 (5 bases). The clonotype was recovered from a human donor who donated a stem cell graft to a child with acute lymphoblastic leukemia. The CDR3 spells CASSLTYRQGGNTIYF. CDR3 DNA sequence: TGTGCCAGCAGCCTAACATACCGCCAGGGCGGAAACACCATATATTTT.